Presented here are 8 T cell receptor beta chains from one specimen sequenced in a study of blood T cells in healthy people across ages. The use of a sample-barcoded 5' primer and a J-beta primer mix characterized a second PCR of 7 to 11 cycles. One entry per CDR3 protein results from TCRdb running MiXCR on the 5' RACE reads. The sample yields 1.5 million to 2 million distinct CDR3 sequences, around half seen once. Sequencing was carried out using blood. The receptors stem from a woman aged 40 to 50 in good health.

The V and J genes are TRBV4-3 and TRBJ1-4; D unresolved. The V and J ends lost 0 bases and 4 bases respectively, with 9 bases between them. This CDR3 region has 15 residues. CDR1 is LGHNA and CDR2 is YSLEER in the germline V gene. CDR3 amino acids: CASSQDLRINEKLFF. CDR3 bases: TGCGCCAGCAGCCAAGATTTAAGGATTAATGAAAAACTGTTTTTT.

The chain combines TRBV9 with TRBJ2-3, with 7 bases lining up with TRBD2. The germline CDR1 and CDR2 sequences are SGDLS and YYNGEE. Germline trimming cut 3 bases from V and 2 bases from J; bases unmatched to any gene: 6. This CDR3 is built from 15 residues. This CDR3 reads CASSEWGGNTDTQYF. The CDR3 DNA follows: TGTGCCAGCAGCGAGTGGGGGGGGAACACAGATACGCAGTATTTT.

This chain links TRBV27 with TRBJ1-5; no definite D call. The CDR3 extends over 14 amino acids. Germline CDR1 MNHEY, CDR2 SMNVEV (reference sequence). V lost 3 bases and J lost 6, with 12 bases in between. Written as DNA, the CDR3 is TGTGCCAGCAGTTTGGTAGCCCGGGGTCAGCCCCAGCATTTT. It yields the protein CASSLVARGQPQHF.

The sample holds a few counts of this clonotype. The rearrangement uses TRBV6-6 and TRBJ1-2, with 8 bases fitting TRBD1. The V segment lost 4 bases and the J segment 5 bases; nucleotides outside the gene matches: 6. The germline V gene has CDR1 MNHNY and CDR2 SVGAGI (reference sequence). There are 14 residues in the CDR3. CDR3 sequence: CASSSGQGSYGYTF. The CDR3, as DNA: TGTGCCAGCAGTTCCGGACAGGGAAGTTATGGCTACACCTTC.

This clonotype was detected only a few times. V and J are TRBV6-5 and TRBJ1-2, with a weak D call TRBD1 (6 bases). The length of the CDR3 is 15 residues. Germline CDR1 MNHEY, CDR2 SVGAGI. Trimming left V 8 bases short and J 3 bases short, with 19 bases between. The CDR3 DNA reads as TGTGCCAGCCGACCCTACTCGACAGGAGACTATGGCTACACCTTC. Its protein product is CASRPYSTGDYGYTF.

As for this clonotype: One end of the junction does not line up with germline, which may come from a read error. The CDR3 nucleotides are TGTGCCAGCAACTTAGGAGCGGAGGTTAGGGAGACCCAGTACTTC. Amino acid sequence: CASNLGAEVRETQYF. The rearrangement uses TRBV7-2 and TRBJ2-7; tentatively, D is TRBD2 (5 bases). The DNA end favors TRBJ2-5, so the J call may be wrong. The CDR3 is 15 residues long. Germline V gene data show CDR1 as SGHTA and CDR2 as FQGNSA.

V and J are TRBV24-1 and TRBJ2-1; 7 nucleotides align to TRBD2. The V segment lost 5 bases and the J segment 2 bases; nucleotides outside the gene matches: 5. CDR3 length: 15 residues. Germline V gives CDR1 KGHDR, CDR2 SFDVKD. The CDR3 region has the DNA TGTGCCACCAGTGGAGCGGGGTCAGCCTACAATGAGCAGTTCTTC. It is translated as CATSGAGSAYNEQFF.

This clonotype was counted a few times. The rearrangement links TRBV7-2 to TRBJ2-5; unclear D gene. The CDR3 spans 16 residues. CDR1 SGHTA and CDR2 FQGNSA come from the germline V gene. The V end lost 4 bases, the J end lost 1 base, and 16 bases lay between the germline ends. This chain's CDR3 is CASSYWQNVRQETQYF. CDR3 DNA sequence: TGTGCCAGCAGCTACTGGCAGAACGTTCGCCAAGAGACCCAGTACTTC.